This T cell receptor beta chain was captured by sequencing in a study of blood T cell repertoires in COVID-19. CDR3 size: 19 residues. V shed 2 bases, J shed 0 bases, and the junction held 5 bases outside the gene matches. Germline V gives CDR1 SGDLS, CDR2 YYNGEE. As processed by the authors: Estimates of nucleated cell counts were drawn from the amplification of reference gene primers. Repertoires were generated with immunoSEQ multiplex PCR, while TCRdb's copy carries only in-frame clones and drops some. The V and J calls and the clone size are those of that table, but D and trimming were determined from the DNA. The sample shows hundreds of thousands of clones, roughly 90% of them seen only once.

The TCR comes from a man in his 60s who had recovered from COVID-19. The sequencing input was PBMCs or T cells enriched from blood (not recorded which). The chain links TRBV9 to TRBJ2-1; 16 positions agree with TRBD2. The CDR3 DNA is TGTGCCAGCAGCGTCGGGACTAGCGGGAGGGGCTTCTCCTACAATGAGCAGTTCTTC. It encodes CASSVGTSGRGFSYNEQFF.